Detailed here is one T cell receptor (beta chain). What it binds is unknown. The data stem from a study of blood T cells in healthy people across ages. Study details: Researchers report that template switching captured about one barcoded beta molecule per two T cells.

Through a sample-barcoded 5' primer and a J-beta primer mix, a second PCR was run for about 6 to 11 cycles. Template switching added a 12-random-nucleotide identifier to every cDNA molecule. Every sample gave at least 2.5 million paired-end reads containing CDR3. From the 5' RACE reads, TCRdb called clonotypes with MiXCR, one entry per CDR3 protein. The table lists roughly 1,500,000 distinct CDR3 sequences, roughly 40% of them singletons. In germline, CDR1 is MGHRA, CDR2 YSYEKL. Trimming stripped 0 bases from V and 3 bases from J, with 6 bases between. This CDR3 is built from 13 residues. General observations from the study: Among long-lived donors, naive CD4+ cells were more numerous and diversity higher than in aged donors.

Sequencing was done on a sample of blood. The receptor was derived from a woman under 30 in good health. The chain couples TRBV4-1 to TRBJ2-7; D gene unclear. In DNA form, the CDR3 reads TGCGCCAGCAGCCAAGAAGGCCTCTACGAGCAGTACTTC. This translates into CASSQEGLYEQYF.